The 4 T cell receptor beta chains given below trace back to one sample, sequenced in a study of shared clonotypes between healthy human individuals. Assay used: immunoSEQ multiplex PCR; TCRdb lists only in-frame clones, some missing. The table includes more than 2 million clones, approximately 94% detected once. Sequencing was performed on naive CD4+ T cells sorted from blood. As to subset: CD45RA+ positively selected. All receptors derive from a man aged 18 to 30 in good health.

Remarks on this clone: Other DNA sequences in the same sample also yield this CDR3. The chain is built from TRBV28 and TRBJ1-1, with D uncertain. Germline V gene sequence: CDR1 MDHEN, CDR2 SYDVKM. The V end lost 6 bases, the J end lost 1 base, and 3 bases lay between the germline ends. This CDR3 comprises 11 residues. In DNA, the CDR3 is TGTGCCAGCAGCTCGAACACTGAAGCTTTCTTT. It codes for CASSSNTEAFF.

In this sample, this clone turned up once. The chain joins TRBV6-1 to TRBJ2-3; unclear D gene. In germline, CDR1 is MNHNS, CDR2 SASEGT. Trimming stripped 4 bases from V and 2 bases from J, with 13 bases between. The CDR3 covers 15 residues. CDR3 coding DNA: TGTGCCAGCAGTGGCTCCGATGACATCACAGATACGCAGTATTTT. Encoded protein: CASSGSDDITDTQYF.

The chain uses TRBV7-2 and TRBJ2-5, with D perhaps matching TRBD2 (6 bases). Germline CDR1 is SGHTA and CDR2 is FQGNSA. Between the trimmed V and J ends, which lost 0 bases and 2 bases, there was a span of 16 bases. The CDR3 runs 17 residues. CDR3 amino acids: CASSLASTGRGQETQYF. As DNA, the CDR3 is TGTGCCAGCAGCTTAGCGTCCACCGGGAGAGGGCAAGAGACCCAGTACTTC.

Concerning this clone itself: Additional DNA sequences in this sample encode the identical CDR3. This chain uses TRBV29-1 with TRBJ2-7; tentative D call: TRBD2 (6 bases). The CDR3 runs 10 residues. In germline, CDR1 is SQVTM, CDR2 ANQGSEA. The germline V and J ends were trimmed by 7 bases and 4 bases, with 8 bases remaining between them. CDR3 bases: TGCAGCGCGGGGACTTACGAGCAGTACTTC. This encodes CSAGTYEQYF.